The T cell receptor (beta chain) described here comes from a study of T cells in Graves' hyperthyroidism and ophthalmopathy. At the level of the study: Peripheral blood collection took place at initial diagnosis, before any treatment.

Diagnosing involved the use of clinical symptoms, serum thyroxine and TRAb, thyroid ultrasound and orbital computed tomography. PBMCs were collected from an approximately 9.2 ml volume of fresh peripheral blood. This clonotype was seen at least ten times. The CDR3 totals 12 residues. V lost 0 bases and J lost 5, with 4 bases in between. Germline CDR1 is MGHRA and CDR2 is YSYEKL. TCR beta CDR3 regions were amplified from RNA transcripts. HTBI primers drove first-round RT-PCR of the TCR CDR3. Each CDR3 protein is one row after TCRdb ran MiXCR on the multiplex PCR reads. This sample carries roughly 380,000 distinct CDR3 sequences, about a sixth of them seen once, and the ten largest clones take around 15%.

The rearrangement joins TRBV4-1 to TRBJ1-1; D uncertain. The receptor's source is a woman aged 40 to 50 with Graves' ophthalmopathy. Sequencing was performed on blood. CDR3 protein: CASSQDWTEAFF. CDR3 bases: TGCGCCAGCAGCCAAGACTGGACTGAAGCTTTCTTT.